A single T cell receptor beta chain is shown here with its context. The sample is drawn from a study of T cell responses to AZD1222 COVID-19 vaccine. The protocol was immunoSEQ multiplex PCR, while the TCRdb copy is restricted to in-frame clones and leaves out a portion. The sample contains around 59,000 clones, roughly nine tenths of which appear only once. V was trimmed by 6 bases and J by 1 base, leaving 10 bases between them. Germline CDR1 LNHDA, CDR2 SQIVND (reference sequence). The CDR3 consists of 15 residues. This TCR was recovered from an adult who received the AZD1222 COVID-19 vaccine. V gene TRBV19 combines with J gene TRBJ2-6, with D possibly being TRBD1 or TRBD2 (5 bases each). The sample in question was peripheral blood, obtained 28 days after the second AZD1222 dose. For the CDR3, the DNA is TGTGCCAGTAGCAAGGGACCTTCTGGGGCCAACGTCCTGACTTTC. Translation: CASSKGPSGANVLTF.